This T cell receptor beta chain comes out of a study of cytomegalovirus exposure and HLA in healthy donors (dated by TCRdb to about 2017). About the investigation overall: An earlier analysis of roughly 500 of the donors reported 250 to 350 Gb of sequence data and about 100 million unique TCR beta sequences from about 200 million T cells. Approximately 310 gigabases of sequencing data and approximately 85 million unique TCR sequences were included in an early release covering under 650 HLA-typed donors. In addition to the first cohort of 650 to 800 subjects, a separate validation cohort of approximately 120 different subjects was used. Donor age, sex, ethnicity and CMV serostatus were collected together with the repertoire data. In a later analysis, previously published TCR beta repertoires from 670 or so donors were re-analyzed and high-resolution HLA genotyping was added so that TCR occurrence patterns could be studied. The later analysis used no new phenotypic data to find candidate immune exposures, relying instead on TCR beta sequences and their occurrence across donors. An earlier analysis of some 600 of the donors applied high-throughput TCR beta sequencing to assess whether each TCR beta V gene segment acted as functional or pseudogenic. The study aimed to test whether signatures of past pathogen exposure could be identified by cataloging public T cell receptors. About 5 DR-DQ haplotypes were handled as single units for association and clustering, since linkage in the cohort was strong. The study used immunosequencing to profile the T cell repertoires of 600 to 850 subjects and linked those repertoires to cytomegalovirus serostatus. Class I and class II HLA loci were covered by the typing at four-digit resolution. Among 398 genotyped donors of the cohort, an average of approximately 240,000 unique TCR beta nucleotide sequences were sequenced per donor, roughly 20% of them non-productive. A later genetic analysis took genome-wide SNP genotypes for about three fifths of the roughly 700 donors and used that subset as a discovery cohort. The number of donors typed differed by locus, with roughly 620-630 for A, B, C, DRB1 and DQB1, around 560 for DQA1, about 610 for DPA1, and around 430 for DPB1. Of the approximately 400 genotyped donors, around 81% fell in the genetic ancestry cluster associated with self-reported Caucasian donors. High-throughput TCR immunosequencing, statistical association of individual TCRs with disease status, and machine learning were combined to predict cytomegalovirus infection status. Every discovery cohort repertoire had been produced on one sequencing platform.

Library preparation used the immunoSEQ multiplex PCR assay. A mixture of 60 forward primers for TCR Vbeta segments and 13 reverse primers for TCR Jbeta segments was used in the multiplex PCR. The CDR3 region of rearranged TCR beta genes was amplified from genomic DNA with a multiplex PCR assay. On the Illumina HiSeq System, the amplified TCR beta libraries were sequenced as 87-base-pair reads. The authors' analysis ran thus. A later analysis counted tens of millions of unique TCR beta chains across the 690 or so repertoires, and approximately 11 million of these chains were shared by at least two donors. To remove PCR and sequencing errors, raw reads were error-corrected and collapsed into unique sequences using a nearest-neighbor algorithm that merged closely related sequences. CDR3 sequences were aligned to IMGT reference sequences to assign V, D and J gene segments. For a sequence to be retained, at least a six-nucleotide match to both a V gene segment and a J gene segment was required. Rearrangements were called productive when the CDR3 lacked stop codons and stayed in frame with V and J; all others were non-productive. CDR3 was defined by IMGT convention, running from the second conserved V-encoded cysteine to the conserved J-encoded phenylalanine. The earlier analysis of about 610 of the donors excluded any sequence lacking an unambiguous match to a single V gene segment. In an earlier analysis of some 590 of the donors, a V segment was called functional when productive rearrangements were above 56.7%, and segregating when the standard deviation between donors exceeded 5%. A statistical classification framework was built for diagnosing cytomegalovirus status from the catalog of TCR beta chain sequences. A later analysis assigned V and J genes by comparing TCR nucleotide sequences with IMGT/GENE-DB human TR gene sequences. The TCRdist pipeline was used in a later analysis to assign CDR3 sequences and most-parsimonious VDJ recombination scenarios. A later analysis defined each TCR beta chain by its CDR3 amino acid sequence plus V-gene family, and excluded reads lacking a unique V-gene family. In a later analysis, 450 to 600 highly shared, low-generation-probability nucleotide sequences were removed to address suspected cross-contamination and a sequencing artifact. In a later analysis, a clonal expansion index was calculated for each public chain from normalized within-repertoire ranks of inferred template counts. In a later analysis, generation probabilities were computed with a VDJ recombination model fitted to out-of-frame rearrangements, and the resulting probabilities were checked against IGoR. A later analysis scored TCR-TCR, TCR-HLA and TCR-CMV co-occurrence with hypergeometric tests, applying a repertoire-size bias correction to TCR pairs. False discovery rates were estimated in a later analysis by permuting HLA or CMV assignments 20 times. In a later analysis, co-occurring TCRs were grouped using DBSCAN, and TCRdist sequence similarity was added for clustering within HLA-allele-positive subsets. Repertoires with fewer than 30,000 or more than 120,000 public chains were left out of co-occurrence clustering, as were a handful of repertoires with anomalous nucleotide sharing. TCRdb's version of the immuneACCESS table is confined to in-frame rearrangements and falls short of the full clone set. An unresolved V gene accounts for under half of the shortfall where checked; the remainder is of unknown origin. The V and J calls and clone size were taken over from that table, and D and trimming were inferred from the DNA. The sample contains around 150,000 clones, roughly 80% of them found a single time. The ten largest clones capture 1.4% to 1.5% of the sample.

General findings and caveats noted by the study authors: The 87-base-pair reads could not distinguish some IMGT-functional V segments, including TRBV6-2 and TRBV6-3, so those segments were excluded. Presence/absence analyses assumed roughly uniform sequencing depth across donors, an assumption that may not hold. Correlated functional status among segregating V segments might be attributable to linkage disequilibrium, but an unknown experimental factor could not be ruled out. A further reported finding was that TCR beta sequences accurately predicted the HLA-A and HLA-B alleles for most subjects in the first cohort. In vitro tests confirmed that a few of the cytomegalovirus-associated TCR beta chains recognize cytomegalovirus antigens. Broadly in line with IMGT annotations, most TCR beta V segments showed up in productive rearrangements about 90% or about 30% of the time in an earlier analysis of 587 of the donors. The earlier analysis of nearly 600 of the donors excluded about 16 rarely observed V segments, including chromosome 9 orphons, because counts were too low. This cohort had only TCR beta chains sequenced, and the lack of alpha or paired-chain data limited which features could be detected. In a later analysis, the rate of TCR association differed among HLA loci, with DRB1 alleles having the most associated TCRs and HLA-C alleles having the fewest. A cluster of highly shared sequence variants was judged likely to represent a technical artifact of the sequencing pipeline. Compared with equally common non-associated chains, HLA-associated TCR beta chains in a later analysis were more clonally expanded and had lower generation probabilities. The classifier was reported to diagnose cytomegalovirus status with high specificity and sensitivity in both the original and validation cohorts. A later analysis associated 15,000 to 20,000 TCR beta sequences with specific HLA alleles at a false discovery rate of 0.05. In a later analysis, most CMV-associated TCR beta chains were found to appear HLA-restricted, with HLA associations seemingly driven largely by CMV exposure. In a later genetic analysis, fewer N-insertions in productive TCRs were reported among donors in an Asian-associated ancestry cluster than the roughly 640-donor mean. Because some donors lacked HLA typing at each locus, the association tests relied only on the typed subset. The study listed 150 to 200 TCR beta chains as associated with cytomegalovirus. It was suggested by the authors that the approach could potentially be generalized to other disease states and immunological phenotypes. Strong co-occurrence of HLA alleles, especially DR and DQ, made assigning TCR associations to individual alleles difficult. While some public TCRs were present in many individuals, most TCR sequences turned up only very rarely across donors. An association between a missense DCLRE1C variant and V-gene and J-gene trimming of TCR beta chains was found in a later genetic analysis and replicated in an independent cohort. In a later analysis, several top co-occurrence clusters were reported to appear linked to parvovirus B19, influenza, CMV and Epstein-Barr virus. For the cohort, immune exposure information was limited to CMV serostatus.

In the case of this clone: The antigen it recognizes is unknown. No base-level quality is on record; no much larger clone is a single base apart.

Measured from the cysteine to the phenylalanine, the CDR3 is 15 residues long. Just CDR3 DNA is preserved here, 45 bases in frame from base 1. Deletion took 6 bases off V and 2 bases off J, with a span of 14 bases between the germline ends. According to the germline V gene, CDR1 reads MNHNS and CDR2 reads SASEGT. The cohort consisted of 666 healthy bone marrow donors. Cohort members were all nominally healthy when sampled, although unrecorded immune exposures were likely present. The donor was CMV seronegative and was included in the group of several hundred seronegative cohort members. A peripheral blood sample was collected from each donor, and TCR beta sequencing was performed on peripheral blood mononuclear cells. Genomic DNA was extracted from the blood cell samples with the Qiagen DNeasy Blood Extraction Kit.

This TCR derives from a male donor in good health and CMV-seronegative. The chain was built from TRBV6-1 and TRBJ1-5, with a tentative D gene TRBD1 over 6 matching bases. The sample consisted of PBMCs. CDR3 loop: CASSRRGNGNQPQHF. The sequence in DNA is TGTGCCAGCAGCCGAAGGGGGAATGGCAATCAGCCCCAGCATTTT.